These 5 T cell receptor beta chains were sequenced from one sample in a study of OX40 agonist ivuxolimab in advanced cancers. TCRdb keeps only in-frame clones here, not all; method: immunoSEQ multiplex PCR. This table holds 45,000 to 65,000 clones, about 90% found once. Sample: CD4+ or CD8+ T cells sorted from blood, taken in a trial of the OX40 agonist ivuxolimab. Receptor source: an adult with an advanced solid tumor such as melanoma, head and neck, liver or kidney cancer.

In its sample, this clone was seen a few times. V gene TRBV4-1 combines with J gene TRBJ1-5; D ambiguous. CDR3 length equals 13 residues. Between the trimmed V and J ends, which lost 0 bases and 5 bases, there was a span of 5 bases. Germline values: CDR1 MGHRA, CDR2 YSYEKL. CDR3 in amino acids: CASSQDRDQPQHF. CDR3 nucleotide sequence: TGCGCCAGCAGCCAAGATCGGGATCAGCCCCAGCATTTT.

In its sample, this clone was seen once. This chain connects TRBV28 to TRBJ2-1; perhaps D is TRBD1 or TRBD2 (5 bases each). The V gene lost 7 bases and the J gene lost 5 bases, with 18 bases spanning the gap. CDR1 and CDR2 from the germline V gene are MDHEN and SYDVKM. The CDR3 is 15 amino acids. The CDR3 DNA is TGTGCCAGCACCTCGGCAGAGGTGGGACACAATGAGCAGTTCTTC. Protein product: CASTSAEVGHNEQFF. Full variable domain (remainder filled in from reference TRBV28 and TRBJ2-1): DVKVTQSSRYLVKRTGEKVFLECVQDMDHENMFWYRQDPGLGLRLIYFSYDVKMKEKGDIPEGYSVSREKKERFSLILESASTNQTSMYLCASTSAEVGHNEQFFGPGTRLTVL.

This chain uses TRBV2 with TRBJ2-2; 8 bases agree with TRBD1. J lost 10 bases, V lost 6 bases, and 13 bases had no gene match. This CDR3 region has 15 residues. Germline V CDR1 and CDR2: SNHLY, FYNNEI. CDR3 DNA: TGTGCCAGCAGCTTTTTCGGACAGGGTGGAGTGGAGCTGTTTTTT. Translating gives CASSFFGQGGVELFF.

The chain carries TRBV7-9 and TRBJ2-7, with TRBD1 matching over 9 bases. The CDR3 consists of 15 residues. Germline V CDR1 and CDR2: SEHNR, FQNEAQ (reference sequence). After removal of 1 base from V and 4 bases from J, the junction contained 5 bases not matched to a gene. CDR3 protein: CASSLGQGGWYEQYV. The CDR3 DNA reads as TGTGCCAGCAGCTTAGGACAGGGGGGATGGTACGAGCAGTACGTC.

The V gene is TRBV7-2, the J gene TRBJ2-3, with a possible D match to TRBD1 (5 bases). Germline assignment: CDR1 SGHTA and CDR2 FQGNSA. Deletions cut 5 bases from V and 2 bases from J, with 14 bases between. The CDR3 is made up of 15 amino acids. The CDR3 loop reads CASSPSVGHTDTQYF. CDR3 in DNA: TGTGCCAGCAGCCCCTCGGTGGGGCACACAGATACGCAGTATTTT.